These 5 T cell receptor beta chains originate from one sample sequenced in a study of shared clonotypes between healthy human individuals. TCRdb's copy holds only in-frame clones and misses some; the assay was immunoSEQ multiplex PCR. The table has 2,500,000 or so clones, about 90% seen once. Material for sequencing was naive CD4+ T cells from PBMCs. The subset denotes: CD45RA+ positively selected. The receptors come from a man aged 18 to 29 in good health. Some clones in this sample may be carry-over from other donors' samples.

The chain recombines TRBV7-9 with TRBJ2-5; weak D call: TRBD2 (6 bases). The DNA end lines up better with TRBJ2-7; the J call may be wrong. Looked up from germline, CDR1 is SEHNR and CDR2 is FQNEAQ (reference sequence). CDR3 length: 16 residues. The CDR3 here is CASSSIRDFVGDEQYF. Here the CDR3 DNA reads TGTGCCAGCAGCTCCATTCGGGACTTTGTTGGGGACGAGCAGTACTTC.

The V call is TRBV19, the J call TRBJ1-2, with no clear D. This CDR3 has 15 amino acids. CDR1 is LNHDA, CDR2 SQIVND, per germline (reference sequence). Trimming took off 5 bases at V and 2 bases at J, with 15 bases between the two ends. The CDR3 DNA follows: TGTGCCAGTAGTCCCCGCAGCGCACCAAACTATGGCTACACCTTC. Its protein product is CASSPRSAPNYGYTF.

The chain is built from TRBV5-4 and TRBJ2-7; TRBD2 might be the D (6 bases). V lost 4 bases to trimming and J lost 4 bases, with 12 bases between them. CDR3 length: 13 amino acids. CDR1 SGHNT and CDR2 YYREEE come from the germline V gene (reference sequence). The CDR3 loop is CASSRGGEYEQYF. Written as DNA, the CDR3 is TGTGCCAGCAGCCGCGGCGGGGAATACGAGCAGTACTTC.

The rearrangement joins TRBV6-1 to TRBJ1-3; no firm D call. Deletions cut 6 bases from V and 4 bases from J, with 13 bases between. The CDR3 is 14 residues long. Germline loops: CDR1 MNHNS, CDR2 SASEGT. CDR3 sequence reads: CASSRGAGGNTIYF. The CDR3 nucleotides read TGTGCCAGCAGCCGCGGAGCAGGAGGAAACACCATATATTTT.

V gene TRBV11-2 combines with J gene TRBJ2-2; 9 bases agree with TRBD1. The CDR3 is 18 residues long. Germline loops: CDR1 SGHAT, CDR2 FQNNGV. Trimming at V came to 6 bases and at J to 2 bases, leaving 13 bases not matched to a gene. CDR3 nucleotide sequence: TGTGCCAGCAGAGTAGTACGAAGGACAGGGGAAAACACCGGGGAGCTGTTTTTT. Translation gives CASRVVRRTGENTGELFF. The full variable domain, completed using reference TRBV11-2 and TRBJ2-2, is EAGVAQSPRYKIIEKRQSVAFWCNPISGHATLYWYQQILGQGPKLLIQFQNNGVVDDSQLPKDRFSAERLKGVDSTLKIQPAKLEDSAVYLCASRVVRRTGENTGELFFGEGSRLTVL.